The rows below give T cell receptor beta chains drawn from one sample of a study of blood T cell repertoires in COVID-19. Using immunoSEQ multiplex PCR, the repertoire was profiled, and TCRdb retains in-frame clones only, with some absent. Of fewer than 250,000 clones in the sample, 92% were seen once. Sequencing was carried out using peripheral blood. Receptors originate from a man younger than 40 with COVID-19, enrolled during active disease. Both conserved end residues are part of each CDR3. D genes are given only for firm matches. Size values are once, few and many counts, or a class for expanded clones, and some rows have none.

>TRBJ1-2|TRBV6-5|NA|NA
CASTQRGGNYGYTF
TGTGCCAGCACCCAGCGCGGGGGAAACTATGGCTACACCTTC
>TRBJ2-1|TRBV6-4|TRBD1|NA
CASSVDRGGEQFF
TGTGCCAGCAGTGTGGACAGGGGGGGCGAGCAGTTCTTC
>TRBJ2-7|TRBV3-1/TRBV3-2|NA|NA
CASSPARSSYEQYF
TGTGCCAGCAGCCCGGCAAGGAGCTCCTACGAGCAGTACTTC
>TRBJ2-3|TRBV9|TRBD2|few
CASSGGGYTDTQYF
TGTGCCAGCAGTGGCGGGGGGTACACAGATACGCAGTATTTT
>TRBJ2-1|TRBV5-6|TRBD2|NA
CASSLALAGGYEQFF
TGTGCCAGCAGCTTGGCCCTAGCGGGGGGGTATGAGCAGTTCTTC
>TRBJ1-1|TRBV7-9|NA|NA
CASSQRGRGNTEAFF
TGTGCCAGCAGCCAACGGGGGAGAGGGAACACTGAAGCTTTCTTT
>TRBJ1-2|TRBV12-3/TRBV12-4|NA|NA
CASSPQGSGYTF
TGTGCCAGCAGTCCCCAGGGTTCAGGCTACACCTTC
>TRBJ2-1|TRBV20-1|TRBD2|once
CSASQLADSNEQFF
TGCAGTGCTAGTCAGCTAGCGGACTCCAATGAGCAGTTCTTC
>TRBJ1-1|TRBV6-1|NA|NA
CASSDPPGSMNTEAFF
TGTGCCAGCAGTGACCCACCAGGATCCATGAACACTGAAGCTTTCTTT
>TRBJ2-4|TRBV7-9|NA|NA
CASSLAWSGVGNIQYF
TGTGCCAGCAGCTTAGCGTGGTCAGGGGTGGGAAACATTCAGTACTTC
>TRBJ2-3|TRBV7-2|NA|few
CASSVARGTDTQYF
TGTGCCAGCAGCGTAGCCCGGGGCACAGATACGCAGTATTTT
>TRBJ1-2|TRBV12-3/TRBV12-4|NA|once
CASSGDRLYGYTF
TGTGCCAGCAGTGGAGACAGGTTGTATGGCTACACCTTC
>TRBJ1-5|TRBV6-5|NA|NA
CASRPGEGQPQHF
TGTGCCAGCAGACCAGGGGAAGGACAGCCCCAGCATTTT
>TRBJ1-5|TRBV2|NA|NA
CASSEDRFSNQPQHF
TGTGCCAGCAGTGAAGACAGATTTAGCAATCAGCCCCAGCATTTT
>TRBJ1-2|TRBV6-5|NA|NA
CATKLGHLYGYTF
TGTGCCACCAAGCTGGGGCACCTATATGGCTACACCTTC
>TRBJ1-2|TRBV13|NA|NA
CASSSRTERYTF
TGTGCCAGCAGCTCCCGGACAGAACGCTACACCTTC
>TRBJ1-4|TRBV3-1/TRBV3-2|TRBD1|NA
CASNQGARNEKLFF
TGTGCCAGCAACCAGGGGGCTAGAAATGAAAAACTGTTTTTT
>TRBJ1-2|TRBV7-6|TRBD1|NA
CASSPRAQGAIYGYTF
TGTGCCAGCAGCCCCCGAGCACAGGGGGCGATTTATGGCTACACCTTC
>TRBJ1-2|TRBV19|TRBD1|few
CASSIERDSYGYTF
TGTGCCAGTAGTATCGAAAGGGACAGCTATGGCTACACCTTC
>TRBJ1-2|TRBV10-3|TRBD1|once
CAISESDRGLIGYTF
TGTGCCATCAGTGAGTCCGACAGGGGGTTAATAGGCTACACCTTC
>TRBJ1-2|TRBV7-9|TRBD1|NA
CASTIQGASDGYTF
TGTGCCAGCACCATACAGGGGGCATCGGATGGCTACACCTTC
>TRBJ2-7|TRBV3-1/TRBV3-2|TRBD2|once
CASSHHSSGGAAEQYF
TGTGCCAGCAGCCACCACTCTAGCGGGGGAGCCGCCGAGCAGTACTTC
>TRBJ1-6|TRBV27|NA|NA
CASSLQQGYGSPLHF
TGTGCCAGCAGTTTACAACAGGGTTACGGGTCACCCCTCCACTTT
>TRBJ2-1|TRBV5-1|TRBD2|few
CASKRGVTYNEQFF
TGCGCCAGCAAGCGGGGGGTCACATACAATGAGCAGTTCTTC
>TRBJ1-4|TRBV10-1|NA|NA
CASSESTGVPNEKLFF
TGCGCCAGCAGTGAGTCGACCGGGGTACCGAATGAAAAACTGTTTTTT
>TRBJ2-2|TRBV7-9|TRBD1|NA
CASSRGTGARELFF
TGTGCCAGCAGCCGCGGGACAGGGGCCCGGGAGCTGTTTTTT
>TRBJ2-7|TRBV6-5|NA|NA
CASSYSSGVSWEQYF
TGTGCCAGCAGTTACTCGAGTGGTGTCTCTTGGGAGCAGTACTTC
>TRBJ2-1|TRBV12-3/TRBV12-4|TRBD1|NA
CASSLTGGNEQFF
TGTGCCAGCAGCCTCACAGGGGGCAATGAGCAGTTCTTC
>TRBJ1-2|TRBV6-5|TRBD1|NA
CASSYDRDGYTF
TGTGCCAGCAGTTACGACAGGGATGGCTACACCTTC
>TRBJ1-2|TRBV6-6|NA|NA
CASSQGHNYGYTF
TGTGCCAGCAGCCAAGGACACAACTATGGCTACACCTTC
>TRBJ2-5|TRBV19|TRBD1|NA
CASSIAAGGWTETQYF
TGTGCCAGTAGTATCGCGGCAGGGGGCTGGACGGAGACCCAGTACTTC
>TRBJ2-1|TRBV19|NA|NA
CASSIRGGGQIDNEQFF
TGTGCCAGTAGTATTCGGGGTGGCGGGCAGATTGACAATGAGCAGTTCTTC
>TRBJ1-2|TRBV7-9|NA|NA
CASSLTDLYGYTF
TGTGCCAGCAGCTTAACAGACCTCTATGGCTACACCTTC
>TRBJ1-5|TRBV24-1|TRBD1|NA
CATSDSSGGRNQPQHF
TGTGCCACCAGTGATTCGTCAGGGGGGCGCAATCAGCCCCAGCATTTT
>TRBJ2-1|TRBV6-2/TRBV6-3|TRBD2|NA
CASSRGLGAEQFF
TGTGCCAGCAGTCGGGGACTAGGTGCTGAGCAGTTCTTC